These 32 T cell receptor beta chains were all obtained from the same sample, sequenced in a study of shared T cell receptors in the human thymus. Produced via immunoSEQ multiplex PCR; TCRdb's table is partial and in-frame only. The profile covers about 660,000 clones, with roughly 88% appearing a single time and 0.0085% to 0.012% taken by the ten largest. The sample was also reused in another study, on human thymus T cells.

The sample taken for sequencing was thymocytes. These receptors all stem from a boy less than two years old with a congenital heart defect.

The chain couples TRBV27 to TRBJ2-1; 8 nucleotides line up with TRBD2. The germline CDR1 and CDR2 sequences are MNHEY and SMNVEV (reference sequence). This CDR3 comprises 16 residues. J gave up 0 bases and V 7 bases, and 8 bases lay outside the gene matches. The CDR3 loop reads CASTRAGALSYNEQFF. CDR3 DNA: TGTGCCAGCACCAGAGCGGGAGCGCTCTCCTACAATGAGCAGTTCTTC.

The chain links TRBV9 to TRBJ1-1; D not resolved. CDR1 SGDLS and CDR2 YYNGEE come from the germline V gene. CDR3 size: 11 residues. The V end lost 4 bases, the J end lost 4 bases, and 5 bases lay between the germline ends. The CDR3 loop reads CASSPGTEAFF. The CDR3 DNA reads as TGTGCCAGCAGCCCGGGCACTGAAGCTTTCTTT. The full variable domain, with the rest looked up from reference TRBV9 and TRBJ1-1, is DSGVTQTPKHLITATGQRVTLRCSPRSGDLSVYWYQQSLDQGLQFLIQYYNGEERAKGNILERFSAQQFPDLHSELNLSSLELGDSALYFCASSPGTEAFFGQGTRLTVV.

The CDR3 protein is CASSSQGHLRNQPQHF. As DNA, the CDR3 is TGTGCCAGCAGTTCCCAGGGACATCTACGAAATCAGCCCCAGCATTTT. The chain uses TRBV27 and TRBJ1-5; D is perhaps TRBD1 (6 bases). V dropped 4 bases and J dropped 4 bases, with 17 bases sitting between them. The CDR3 runs to 16 residues. Germline assignment: CDR1 MNHEY and CDR2 SMNVEV (reference sequence).

This clone was observed once. The chain is built from TRBV5-1 and TRBJ1-4; unclear D gene. The CDR3 is made up of 14 amino acids. Deletions cut 2 bases from V and 2 bases from J, with 7 bases between. CDR1 and CDR2 from the germline V gene are SGHRS and YFSETQ. Here the CDR3 reads CASSFGGTNEKLFF. CDR3 coding DNA: TGCGCCAGCAGCTTTGGAGGGACTAATGAAAAACTGTTTTTT.

J is TRBJ2-3 and V is TRBV19, with no clear D. Germline V gene lookup returns CDR1 LNHDA and CDR2 SQIVND (reference sequence). CDR3 length: 14 amino acids. The V and J ends lost 4 bases and 6 bases respectively, with 14 bases between them. The CDR3 protein is CASSRLIREDTQYF. CDR3 coding DNA: TGTGCCAGTAGTAGACTCATAAGAGAGGATACGCAGTATTTT.

The J gene is TRBJ2-7, the V gene TRBV11-2, with 9 bases that match TRBD2. Trimming removed 11 bases from V and 6 bases from J; junction bases left unmatched: 8. The germline V gene encodes CDR1 SGHAT and CDR2 FQNNGV. This CDR3 contains 12 residues. The CDR3 loop is CAGGWREGEQYF. CDR3 in DNA: TGTGCCGGCGGGTGGCGGGAGGGCGAGCAGTACTTC.

The chain employs TRBV2 and TRBJ2-1; D possibly corresponds to TRBD2 (6 bases). Germline loops: CDR1 SNHLY, CDR2 FYNNEI. The CDR3 sequence is 12 residues long. Trimming cost V 8 bases and J 4 bases, with 9 bases left between them. For the CDR3, the DNA is TGTGCCAGCGGGGGACTTTACAATGAGCAGTTCTTC. It is translated as CASGGLYNEQFF.

This rearrangement joins TRBV11-2 to TRBJ2-3, with 8 bases that match TRBD2. The CDR3 sequence is 15 residues long. Germline-derived CDR1 and CDR2 are SGHAT and FQNNGV. V trimming: 3 bases; J trimming: 4 bases; junction bases outside the gene matches: 6. CDR3 protein: CASSFGRGGSDTQYF. The CDR3 nucleotides read TGTGCCAGCAGCTTCGGACGGGGGGGGTCAGATACGCAGTATTTT.

The chain joins TRBV28 to TRBJ2-7; 7 nucleotides match TRBD1. V shed 10 bases, J shed 1 base, and the junction held 4 bases outside the gene matches. Germline CDR1 MDHEN, CDR2 SYDVKM. This CDR3 has 12 amino acids. In nucleotides, the CDR3 is TGTGCCACTTCGACAGGGTCCTACGAGCAGTACTTC. Protein product: CATSTGSYEQYF.

The rearrangement uses TRBV10-1 and TRBJ2-1; 13 nucleotides agree with TRBD2. In germline, CDR1 is WNHNN, CDR2 SYGVQD (reference sequence). Trimming cost V 6 bases and J 7 bases; bases outside gene matches: 12. CDR3 length: 17 residues. For the CDR3, the DNA is TGCGCCAGCAGCGGACTAGCGGGAGCGTTAGGAAGGAATGAGCAGTTCTTC. This codes for CASSGLAGALGRNEQFF.

This clone was seen just once. The V and J genes are TRBV6-5 and TRBJ2-7, with D tentatively TRBD2 (6 bases). Trimming took off 0 bases at V and 3 bases at J, with 12 bases between the two ends. The CDR3 contains 15 residues. The germline CDR1 and CDR2 sequences are MNHEY and SVGAGI. The CDR3 is CASSYSGGMVYEQYF. CDR3 nucleotide sequence: TGTGCCAGCAGTTACTCCGGCGGGATGGTCTACGAGCAGTACTTC.

The V gene is TRBV7-9, the J gene TRBJ2-5; D is undetermined. CDR3 length: 14 residues. With 5 bases removed from V and 0 bases from J, the gap between germline ends came to 10 bases. Germline V gene sequence: CDR1 SEHNR, CDR2 FQNEAQ (reference sequence). The CDR3 loop reads CASSPSSYQETQYF. CDR3 DNA: TGTGCCAGCAGCCCATCTAGTTACCAAGAGACCCAGTACTTC.

This clone was seen a few times. The chain is built from TRBV28 and TRBJ1-4; TRBD1 is a possible D gene (5 bases). The CDR3 extends over 14 amino acids. The germline V and J ends were trimmed by 7 bases and 5 bases, with 14 bases remaining between them. Germline CDR1 reads MDHEN; CDR2 reads SYDVKM. The CDR3 loop reads CASTRQTFNEKLFF. The CDR3 DNA sequence: TGTGCCAGCACCCGACAGACCTTCAATGAAAAACTGTTTTTT.

The rearrangement uses TRBV18 and TRBJ2-1, with 10 bases aligning to TRBD2. The CDR3 covers 17 residues. Germline CDR1 reads KGHSH; CDR2 reads LQKENI. The trim removed 2 bases at V and 7 bases at J, leaving 11 bases unmatched. The CDR3 DNA follows: TGTGCCAGCTCACCAATCGCGGGCACTAGCGGGAAAAATGAGCAGTTCTTC. Protein: CASSPIAGTSGKNEQFF. The variable domain in full, with the rest retrieved from reference TRBV18 and TRBJ2-1, is NAGVMQNPRHLVRRRGQEARLRCSPMKGHSHVYWYRQLPEEGLKFMVYLQKENIIDESGMPKERFSAEFPKEGPSILRIQQVVRGDSAAYFCASSPIAGTSGKNEQFFGPGTRLTVL.

This rearrangement joins TRBV11-2 to TRBJ2-7; maybe TRBD2 (5 bases). Trimming pared 6 bases from V and 7 bases from J, leaving 13 bases between. There are 12 residues in the CDR3. Germline values: CDR1 SGHAT, CDR2 FQNNGV. The CDR3 nucleotides are TGTGCCAGCAGGGGATGGGCGGGTGAGCAGTACTTC. Protein: CASRGWAGEQYF.

The chain employs TRBV14 and TRBJ2-1, with 8 positions matching TRBD2. In germline, CDR1 is SGHDN, CDR2 FVKESK. This CDR3 is built from 17 residues. Trimming took 1 base from V and 1 from J; bases not matched to a gene: 6. The CDR3 is CASSQGSTSVSYNEQFF. The CDR3 DNA reads TGTGCCAGCAGCCAAGGGTCGACTAGCGTTTCCTACAATGAGCAGTTCTTC.

The chain combines TRBV7-9 with TRBJ2-7; 9 bases fit TRBD1. Germline V gives CDR1 SEHNR, CDR2 FQNEAQ (reference sequence). This CDR3 is 16 amino acids long. V shed 5 bases and J 2 bases; nucleotides not matched to a gene: 10. The chain's CDR3 is CASSGRGTGRTYEQYF. For the CDR3, the DNA is TGTGCCAGCAGCGGGCGCGGGACAGGGAGAACCTACGAGCAGTACTTC. Full variable domain (outside the CDR3, taken from reference TRBV7-9 and TRBJ2-7): DTGVSQNPRHKITKRGQNVTFRCDPISEHNRLYWYRQTLGQGPEFLTYFQNEAQLEKSRLLSDRFSAERPKGSFSTLEIQRTEQGDSAMYLCASSGRGTGRTYEQYFGPGTRLTVT.

This chain connects TRBV4-2 to TRBJ1-4; a possible D gene is TRBD1 (5 bases). CDR3 length: 17 residues. Germline CDR1 is LGHNA and CDR2 is YNFKEQ. The ends were cut back, 0 bases at V and 0 bases at J, with 11 bases in the middle. The CDR3 spells CASSQEQDPATNEKLFF. As DNA, the CDR3 is TGTGCCAGCAGCCAAGAACAGGACCCGGCAACTAATGAAAAACTGTTTTTT.

V is TRBV30 and J is TRBJ2-1, with TRBD1 matching 7 bases. V dropped 4 bases and J dropped 7; count of bases not matched to a gene: 4. Germline CDR1 is GTSNPN and CDR2 is SVGIG (reference sequence). This CDR3 has 12 amino acids. The CDR3 nucleotides are TGTGCCTGGACCATGACAGGGAATGAGCAGTTCTTC. Translation: CAWTMTGNEQFF.

The chain carries TRBV9 and TRBJ2-5; TRBD1 agrees at 9 bases. Germline trimming cut 0 bases from V and 3 bases from J; bases unmatched to any gene: 6. The CDR3 is 16 amino acids. CDR1 is SGDLS and CDR2 is YYNGEE in the germline V gene. CDR3 DNA sequence: TGTGCCAGCAGCGTAGGGGGACAGGGACCTGAAGAGACCCAGTACTTC. This codes for CASSVGGQGPEETQYF. Full variable domain (rest looked up from reference TRBV9 and TRBJ2-5): DSGVTQTPKHLITATGQRVTLRCSPRSGDLSVYWYQQSLDQGLQFLIQYYNGEERAKGNILERFSAQQFPDLHSELNLSSLELGDSALYFCASSVGGQGPEETQYFGPGTRLLVL.

The chain couples TRBV6-5 to TRBJ1-2; 10 bases fit TRBD1. The CDR3 covers 15 residues. The germline CDR1 and CDR2 sequences are MNHEY and SVGAGI. J was trimmed by 5 bases and V by 7 bases; bases with no gene match: 10. The CDR3 region has the DNA TGTGCCAGCACTTTAAAAGGGACAGGGGAATATGGCTACACCTTC. This sequence encodes CASTLKGTGEYGYTF.

The V and J genes are TRBV19 and TRBJ1-5; D is unclear. Trimming pared 0 bases from V and 0 bases from J, leaving 12 bases between. In germline, CDR1 is LNHDA, CDR2 SQIVND (reference sequence). The CDR3 is made up of 17 amino acids. The CDR3, as DNA: TGTGCCAGTAGTATAGATCGGGAGGGATATAGCAATCAGCCCCAGCATTTT. It specifies CASSIDREGYSNQPQHF. Drawing the rest from reference TRBV19 and TRBJ1-5, the complete variable domain is DGGITQSPKYLFRKEGQNVTLSCEQNLNHDAMYWYRQDPGQGLRLIYYSQIVNDFQKGDIAEGYSVSREKKESFPLTVTSAQKNPTAFYLCASSIDREGYSNQPQHFGDGTRLSIL.

The chain employs TRBV5-8 and TRBJ2-7, with 10 bases aligning to TRBD2. This CDR3 has 18 amino acids. Trimming at V came to 2 bases and at J to 2 bases, leaving 13 bases not matched to a gene. Germline CDR1 reads SGHTS; CDR2 reads YDEGEE. The CDR3 DNA is TGTGCCAGCAGCTTCGGACTAGCGGACCTCTATTCTACCTACGAGCAGTACTTC. It translates to CASSFGLADLYSTYEQYF.

On this clone: Distinct nucleotide sequences in the sample also encode this CDR3. This rearrangement joins TRBV5-4 to TRBJ1-3, with TRBD1 matching 8 bases. Germline assignment: CDR1 SGHNT and CDR2 YYREEE (reference sequence). V gave up 0 bases and J gave up 4 bases; unmatched junction bases: 3. The CDR3 is made up of 15 amino acids. CDR3 loop: CASSLGTGTGNTIYF. In nucleotides, the CDR3 is TGTGCCAGCAGCTTGGGGACAGGGACAGGAAACACCATATATTTT.

This chain links TRBV4-3 with TRBJ2-3; 7 bases match TRBD2. CDR3 length: 16 amino acids. The germline V gene encodes CDR1 LGHNA and CDR2 YSLEER. The J segment lost 2 bases and the V segment lost 0 bases, leaving 5 bases of the junction unmatched. The CDR3 reads CASSQDPSGDTDTQYF. The CDR3 DNA reads TGCGCCAGCAGCCAAGACCCCAGCGGGGACACAGATACGCAGTATTTT.

This clone was counted a single time. The rearrangement joins TRBV7-6 to TRBJ2-1; 10 bases map to TRBD2. Losses at the gene ends were 6 bases for V and 3 bases for J; bases not matched to a gene: 5. This CDR3 comprises 15 residues. Per the germline V gene, CDR1 is SGHVS and CDR2 is FNYEAQ. CDR3 sequence (DNA): TGTGCCAGCAGTGATAGCGGGAGGTTCTACAATGAGCAGTTCTTC. The encoded protein is CASSDSGRFYNEQFF.

The genes are TRBV9 and TRBJ2-5; 7 positions match TRBD1. This CDR3 contains 16 residues. Germline V CDR1 and CDR2: SGDLS, YYNGEE. The trim removed 0 bases at V and 5 bases at J, leaving 10 bases unmatched. CDR3 DNA sequence: TGTGCCAGCAGCGTAGAGACAGGGATGAGGGGGGAGACCCAGTACTTC. Protein: CASSVETGMRGETQYF.

The genes are TRBV28 and TRBJ2-1; no definite D call. CDR3 length: 14 amino acids. Germline V lookup: CDR1 MDHEN, CDR2 SYDVKM. V dropped 3 bases and J dropped 3 bases, with 9 bases sitting between them. CDR3 in amino acids: CASSFNLLYNEQFF. DNA of the CDR3: TGTGCCAGCAGTTTTAATCTCCTCTACAATGAGCAGTTCTTC.

V gene TRBV19 combines with J gene TRBJ1-4; perhaps TRBD1 as D (6 bases). V lost 7 bases and J lost 7, with 16 bases in between. Germline CDR1 LNHDA, CDR2 SQIVND (reference sequence). The CDR3 loop spans 14 amino acids. This chain's CDR3 is CASTRGGWSEKLFF. The CDR3 DNA reads TGTGCCAGTACCCGTGGGGGCTGGAGTGAAAAACTGTTTTTT.

The V gene is TRBV6-1, the J gene TRBJ2-7; 12 bases agree with TRBD1. The CDR3 is 16 amino acids. The trim removed 4 bases at V and 2 bases at J, leaving 6 bases unmatched. CDR1 and CDR2 from the germline V gene are MNHNS and SASEGT. CDR3 nucleotide sequence: TGTGCCAGCAGTGCAGGGACAGGGGGCCCCACCTACGAGCAGTACTTC. Translated: CASSAGTGGPTYEQYF.

This sequence joins TRBV28 and TRBJ2-5; 11 nucleotides align to TRBD1. In germline, CDR1 is MDHEN, CDR2 SYDVKM. The ends lost 7 bases at V and 2 bases at J; junction bases unmatched: 6. The CDR3 totals 15 residues. CDR3 protein: CASTRDRGWQETQYF. DNA of the CDR3: TGTGCCAGCACCCGGGACAGGGGGTGGCAAGAGACCCAGTACTTC.

This clone has only one observation. The genes are TRBV7-2 and TRBJ2-1; 7 nucleotides agree with TRBD2. Germline CDR1 SGHTA, CDR2 FQGNSA. CDR3 length: 15 amino acids. V shed 2 bases and J 4 bases; nucleotides not matched to a gene: 5. CDR3 in amino acids: CASSLQRGPYNEQFF. The CDR3 DNA follows: TGTGCCAGCAGCTTACAGCGGGGCCCTTACAATGAGCAGTTCTTC.